The 15 T cell receptor beta chains below come from one sample, sequenced in a study of T cell responses to AZD1222 COVID-19 vaccine (dated by TCRdb to 2020 to 2022). The time point label, as the study defines it: baseline before first vaccination. Library preparation used the immunoSEQ multiplex PCR assay. The source is immuneACCESS, and TCRdb retained only in-frame sequences with V and J called. Part of the clones is not carried over; for the studies checked, unresolved V genes explain less than half of this, and the remainder is unexplained. Present in this sample are 60,000 to 85,000 clones, approximately 81% of which were seen just once. The top ten clonotypes cover around 21% of the sample. The sample was peripheral blood, taken on day 0 of AZD1222 vaccination. The receptor source for this set is an adult in good health.

The sample holds a few counts of this clone. The V and J genes are TRBV5-4 and TRBJ1-2, with TRBD1 matching 7 bases. The germline V gene encodes CDR1 SGHNT and CDR2 YYREEE (reference sequence). The V segment lost 5 bases and the J segment 0 bases; nucleotides outside the gene matches: 7. The CDR3 runs 15 residues. CDR3 nucleotides: TGTGCCAGCAGAACCAGGACAGGTCCTAACTATGGCTACACCTTC. Its translation is CASRTRTGPNYGYTF.

This clone was counted once. The chain recombines TRBV7-6 with TRBJ2-2, with 11 bases aligning to TRBD1. CDR3 length: 18 residues. From germline, CDR1 is SGHVS and CDR2 FNYEAQ. With V trimmed by 3 bases and J by 7 bases, 13 bases remained unmatched. The CDR3 region is CASSFHPGQGAQRGELFF. The CDR3 coding sequence is TGTGCCAGCAGCTTCCACCCCGGACAGGGGGCGCAACGCGGGGAGCTGTTTTTT. The variable domain in full, completed from reference TRBV7-6 and TRBJ2-2, reads GAGVSQSPRYKVTKRGQDVALRCDPISGHVSLYWYRQALGQGPEFLTYFNYEAQQDKSGLPNDRFSAERPEGSISTLTIQRTEQRDSAMYRCASSFHPGQGAQRGELFFGEGSRLTVL.

The chain has TRBV10-1 and TRBJ2-3; 10 bases line up with TRBD2. Germline V CDR1 and CDR2: WNHNN, SYGVQD (reference sequence). The V gene end was trimmed by 3 bases and the J gene end by 4 bases; junction bases not matched to a gene: 10. CDR3 length equals 17 residues. CDR3 coding DNA: TGCGCCAGCAGTGATAAACGCTGGCTAGCGGGAGCAGATACGCAGTATTTT. Translating gives CASSDKRWLAGADTQYF.

The CDR3 is CASSMMNTNIIYEQYF. CDR3 DNA sequence: TGTGCCAGTAGTATGATGAACACCAACATTATCTACGAGCAGTACTTC. V usage is TRBV19 and J usage is TRBJ2-7, with D hard to call. Germline loops: CDR1 LNHDA, CDR2 SQIVND (reference sequence). V lost 3 bases to trimming and J lost 3 bases, with 18 bases between them. The CDR3 consists of 16 residues.

This chain uses TRBV19 with TRBJ2-7, with TRBD1 as a possible D gene (8 bases). The CDR3 has 15 amino acids. Germline loops: CDR1 LNHDA, CDR2 SQIVND (reference sequence). The V end was cut by 3 bases, the J end by 3 bases, with 15 bases between. CDR3 sequence reads: CASSMSGTGGYEQYF. The CDR3 bases are TGTGCCAGTAGTATGAGCGGGACAGGTGGCTACGAGCAGTACTTC.

This chain connects TRBV18 to TRBJ2-1; possibly TRBD2 for D (6 bases). Trimming shortened V by 3 bases and J by 6 bases, and 21 bases separated the two germline ends. CDR1 is KGHSH and CDR2 is LQKENI in the germline V gene. The CDR3 spans 17 residues. The CDR3 loop reads CASSPLGTGGTTNEQFF. In DNA form, the CDR3 reads TGTGCCAGCTCACCCCTCGGGACTGGCGGAACTACCAATGAGCAGTTCTTC.

The J gene is TRBJ1-6, the V gene TRBV7-2; no firm D call. With 1 base removed from V and 8 bases from J, the gap between germline ends came to 9 bases. Germline CDR1 and CDR2: SGHTA and FQGNSA. The CDR3 covers 14 residues. CDR3 nucleotides: TGTGCCAGCAGCTTAGGGTGGAGGGATTCACCCCTCCACTTT. Translating gives CASSLGWRDSPLHF.

The gene calls are TRBV2 and TRBJ1-5, with 11 positions matching TRBD1. With 6 bases clipped from V and 7 bases from J, the junction kept 14 bases outside the gene matches. CDR3 length: 17 residues. Germline V CDR1 and CDR2: SNHLY, FYNNEI. CDR3 nucleotides: TGTGCCAGCAGCGACTTTAGGACAGGGGGCTTCGGACAGCCCCAGCATTTT. It specifies CASSDFRTGGFGQPQHF.

The rearrangement uses TRBV11-2 and TRBJ1-2; 7 bases are a match to TRBD1. Per germline, CDR1 SGHAT and CDR2 FQNNGV. This CDR3 comprises 15 residues. Unmatched junction bases numbered 13, after V lost 5 bases and J lost 7 bases. CDR3 sequence: CASSARSNRGGGYTF. CDR3 coding DNA: TGTGCCAGCAGCGCTAGGTCGAACAGGGGCGGTGGCTACACCTTC.

This clone occurred a few times. This sequence joins TRBV27 and TRBJ1-5; D is unresolved. This CDR3 region has 12 residues. V shed 2 bases and J shed 9 bases, with 8 bases lying between them. Germline V lookup: CDR1 MNHEY, CDR2 SMNVEV (reference sequence). In DNA, the CDR3 is TGTGCCAGCAGTTTACCCCCCGGGCCCCAGCATTTT. Amino acids: CASSLPPGPQHF.

V is TRBV5-8 and J is TRBJ2-3; D uncertain. This CDR3 is built from 15 residues. V was pared by 3 bases and J by 4 bases, with 15 bases between. Germline CDR1 reads SGHTS; CDR2 reads YDEGEE. The DNA of the CDR3 is TGTGCCAGCAGCTCCTATCCGACCTTTGCAGATACGCAGTATTTT. Its translation: CASSSYPTFADTQYF.

The chain joins TRBV24-1 to TRBJ1-2, with 7 bases aligning to TRBD1. The V gene end was trimmed by 1 base and the J gene end by 0 bases; junction bases not matched to a gene: 10. Germline-derived CDR1 and CDR2 are KGHDR and SFDVKD. The CDR3 is 18 residues long. CDR3 sequence: CATSDLAGGRSANYGYTF. In DNA form, the CDR3 reads TGTGCCACCAGTGATTTAGCAGGGGGGAGGAGCGCTAACTATGGCTACACCTTC.

Concerning this clone itself: Different DNA sequences within this sample yield the same CDR3. The chain carries TRBV5-1 and TRBJ1-1, with 7 bases matching TRBD1. The CDR3 runs to 12 residues. J lost 5 bases, V lost 5 bases, and 3 bases had no gene match. CDR1 and CDR2 (germline): SGHRS, YFSETQ. The CDR3 DNA follows: TGCGCCAGCAGGAGGGGACAGACTGAAGCTTTCTTT. Its translation is CASRRGQTEAFF.

This chain connects TRBV18 to TRBJ1-1; D not resolved. This CDR3 comprises 13 residues. From germline, CDR1 is KGHSH and CDR2 LQKENI. Trimming pared 3 bases from V and 8 bases from J, leaving 13 bases between. CDR3 sequence: CASSPSSGGEAFF. The CDR3, as DNA: TGTGCCAGCTCACCTAGTAGTGGAGGGGAAGCTTTCTTT.

This clone was seen a handful of times. V gene TRBV7-2 combines with J gene TRBJ1-5; D unresolved. Trimming took 1 base from V and 3 from J, leaving 13 bases between them. The CDR3 sequence is 16 residues long. Per germline, CDR1 SGHTA and CDR2 FQGNSA. As DNA, the CDR3 is TGTGCCAGCAGCTTAGGTTCCGGGAGAGTCAATCAGCCCCAGCATTTT. It specifies CASSLGSGRVNQPQHF.